These T cell receptor beta chains were read from a single sample in a study of neurological immune-mediated disorders. TCRdb redid the calling of the 5' RACE reads with MiXCR, one entry per CDR3 protein. The table shows fewer than 85,000 distinct CDR3 sequences, with almost 4% occurring only once. The sample was PBMCs. These receptors all stem from a man younger than 45 with multiple sclerosis. Each CDR3 is given with its conserved first and last residue. Each record gives: V gene, clone size, J gene, D gene, CDR3 DNA, CDR3 protein. The D gene is left open where the match is weak. Only part of the rows carry a size: once, few, many, or a class if the clone is expanded.

>TRBV9|many|TRBJ2-3|NA
TGTGCCAGCAGCCCTGGACTGAAGCCCCCAGATACGCAGTATTTT
CASSPGLKPPDTQYF
>TRBV15|many|TRBJ1-5|TRBD1
TGTGCCACCAGCAGAGAAGACAGGGGGGATCAGCCCCAGCATTTT
CATSREDRGDQPQHF
>TRBV5-1|many|TRBJ1-1|NA
TGCGCCAGCAGATACGACATCATGAACACTGAAGCTTTCTTT
CASRYDIMNTEAFF
>TRBV7-3|many|TRBJ1-2|NA
TGTGCCAGCAGCTTAACCGCCTCTGGGAACTATGGCTACACCTTC
CASSLTASGNYGYTF
>TRBV6-1|many|TRBJ1-2|TRBD1
TGTGCCAGCAGTGAAATAGAACAGGGGTACGGCTACACCTTC
CASSEIEQGYGYTF
>TRBV3-1|many|TRBJ1-4|TRBD1
TGTGCCAGCAGCCTCCCATCGACAGGGTTAGGGGAAAAACTGTTTTTT
CASSLPSTGLGEKLFF
>TRBV4-1|NA|TRBJ2-5|TRBD2
TGCGCCAGCAGCCAAGGACTAGCGGGGGGGCGATGGAGAGAGACCCAGTACTTC
CASSQGLAGGRWRETQYF
>TRBV7-7|few|TRBJ2-7|NA
TGTGCCAGCAGCTTAGGGTCGGGTACTAACTACGAGCAGTACTTC
CASSLGSGTNYEQYF
>TRBV5-6|many|TRBJ2-2|NA
TGTGCCAGCAGCCCTGGGCCCGGGTGGACCGGGGAGCTGTTTTTT
CASSPGPGWTGELFF
>TRBV12-3/TRBV12-4|many|TRBJ2-5|TRBD2
TGTGCCAGCAGTCTCCGGGAGGAAGAGACCCAGTACTTC
CASSLREEETQYF
>TRBV5-1|many|TRBJ2-5|TRBD1
TGCGCCAGCAGCCCGGGACAGCCGAGGGAGACCCAGTACTTC
CASSPGQPRETQYF
>TRBV7-2|many|TRBJ2-4|NA
TGTGCCAGCAGCTTAGAAGCGGTACGGGACATTCAGTACTTC
CASSLEAVRDIQYF
>TRBV2|many|TRBJ1-6|NA
TGTGCCAGCAGTGAATACGGGAATTCACCCCTCCACTTT
CASSEYGNSPLHF
>TRBV7-8|NA|TRBJ2-7|NA
TGTGCCAGCAGCGATACCGAGGAAAGGGAGCACGAGCAGTACTTC
CASSDTEEREHEQYF
>TRBV11-2|many|TRBJ2-3|NA
TGTGCCAGCGACCTCCCCACGGGAACAGATACGCAGTATTTT
CASDLPTGTDTQYF
>TRBV12-3/TRBV12-4|many|TRBJ1-4|TRBD1
TGTGCCAGCAGTCCCGGACAGGGGGCGCCTGAAAAACTGTTTTTT
CASSPGQGAPEKLFF
>TRBV7-2|many|TRBJ2-2|TRBD1
TGTGCCAGCACCTTCAGACAGGGGATAACCGGGGAGCTGTTTTTT
CASTFRQGITGELFF
>TRBV5-5|many|TRBJ2-1|TRBD1
TGTGCCAGCAGCCTCGACAGGGCAGTCAATGAGCAGTTCTTC
CASSLDRAVNEQFF
>TRBV5-1|NA|TRBJ2-1|NA
TGCGCCAGCAGCCCACCAAGCCCGGGTGAGCAGTTCTTC
CASSPPSPGEQFF
>TRBV7-8|many|TRBJ2-7|TRBD2
TGTGCCAGCAGCTTAAGTGCGGGGGGCCGTTCCTACGAGCAGTACTTC
CASSLSAGGRSYEQYF
>TRBV9|NA|TRBJ1-6|NA
TGTGCCGGCTTGATTAGGGGGGAGTCCTATAATTCACCCCTCAACTTT
CAGLIRGESYNSPLNF
>TRBV4-3|many|TRBJ2-7|TRBD2
TGCGCCAGCAGCCAAAGCCCGGGACTAGCCTACGAGCAGTACTTC
CASSQSPGLAYEQYF
>TRBV18|many|TRBJ1-5|NA
TGTGCCAGCTCCGATAGCACCTATAGCAATCAGCCCCAGCATTTT
CASSDSTYSNQPQHF
>TRBV20-1|many|TRBJ2-3|TRBD2
TGCAGTGCTACCGGTGGGGCGGGGGGCACAGATACGCAGTATTTT
CSATGGAGGTDTQYF
>TRBV7-9|many|TRBJ2-2|TRBD2
TGTGCCAGCAGCTGGAGAGGGACTAGCGGAACCGGGGAGCTGTTTTTT
CASSWRGTSGTGELFF
>TRBV4-3|many|TRBJ1-5|TRBD1
TGCGCCAGCAGCCAAGATCACGGACAGGGGGCTAGAGGCAATCAGCCCCAGCATTTT
CASSQDHGQGARGNQPQHF
>TRBV5-1|many|TRBJ1-1|NA
TGCGCCAGCAGCCAAGGAACGAGAAACACTGAAGCTTTCTTT
CASSQGTRNTEAFF
>TRBV6-6|many|TRBJ2-2|TRBD2
TGTGCCAGCATTCGGGGTAGCGGGGAAACCGGGGAGCTGTTTTTT
CASIRGSGETGELFF